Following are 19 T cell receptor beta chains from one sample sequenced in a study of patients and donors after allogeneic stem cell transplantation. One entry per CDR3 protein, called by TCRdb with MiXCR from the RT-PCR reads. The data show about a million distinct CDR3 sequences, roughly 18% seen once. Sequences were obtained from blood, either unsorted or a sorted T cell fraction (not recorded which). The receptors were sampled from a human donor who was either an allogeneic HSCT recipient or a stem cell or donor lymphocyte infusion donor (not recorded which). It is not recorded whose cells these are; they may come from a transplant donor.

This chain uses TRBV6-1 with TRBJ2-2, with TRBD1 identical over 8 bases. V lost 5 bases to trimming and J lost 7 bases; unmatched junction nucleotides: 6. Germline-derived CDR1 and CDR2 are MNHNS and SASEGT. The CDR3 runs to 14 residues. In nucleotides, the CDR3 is TGTGCCAGCAGTACCCCAGGGGGCGACGGGGAGCTGTTTTTT. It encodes CASSTPGGDGELFF.

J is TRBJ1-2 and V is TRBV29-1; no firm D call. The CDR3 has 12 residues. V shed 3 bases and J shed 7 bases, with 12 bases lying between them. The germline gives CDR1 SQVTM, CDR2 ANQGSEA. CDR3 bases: TGCAGCGTTGAGTCCGGAACTTTTGGCTACACCTTC. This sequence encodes CSVESGTFGYTF.

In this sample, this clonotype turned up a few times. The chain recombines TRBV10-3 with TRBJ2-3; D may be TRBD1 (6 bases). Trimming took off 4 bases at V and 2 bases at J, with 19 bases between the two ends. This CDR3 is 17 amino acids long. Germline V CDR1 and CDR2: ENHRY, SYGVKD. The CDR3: CAISGAGVRLDTDTQYF. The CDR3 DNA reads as TGTGCCATCAGTGGTGCAGGGGTCAGGCTGGACACAGATACGCAGTATTTT.

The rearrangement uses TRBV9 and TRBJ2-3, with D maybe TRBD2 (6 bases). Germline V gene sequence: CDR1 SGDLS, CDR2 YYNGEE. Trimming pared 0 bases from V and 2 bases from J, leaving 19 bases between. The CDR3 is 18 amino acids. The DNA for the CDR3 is TGTGCCAGCAGCGTAGACCTTCCGGGACTCGGAGCCACAGATACGCAGTATTTT. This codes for CASSVDLPGLGATDTQYF.

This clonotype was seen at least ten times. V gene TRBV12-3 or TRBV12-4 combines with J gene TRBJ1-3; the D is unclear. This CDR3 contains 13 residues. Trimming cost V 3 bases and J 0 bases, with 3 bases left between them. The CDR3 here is CASSFSSGNTIYF. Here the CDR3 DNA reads TGTGCCAGCAGTTTCAGCTCTGGAAACACCATATATTTT.

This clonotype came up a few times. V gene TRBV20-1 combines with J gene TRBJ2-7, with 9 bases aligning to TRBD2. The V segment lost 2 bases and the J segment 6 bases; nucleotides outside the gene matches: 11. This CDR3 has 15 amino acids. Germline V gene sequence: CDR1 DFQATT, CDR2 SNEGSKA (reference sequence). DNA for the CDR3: TGCAGTGCTAGATCGGGTAGCGGGAGTCGAGGCGAGCAGTACTTC. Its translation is CSARSGSGSRGEQYF.

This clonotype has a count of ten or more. Written as DNA, the CDR3 is TGTGCCAGCAGTCCCGACAGCCTCGAGGGCGAAAACATTCAGTACTTC. It codes for CASSPDSLEGENIQYF. The V call is TRBV12-3 or TRBV12-4, the J call TRBJ2-4; D might be TRBD1 or TRBD2, each matching 5 bases. The V and J ends lost 5 bases and 5 bases respectively, with 19 bases between them. The CDR3 extends over 16 amino acids.

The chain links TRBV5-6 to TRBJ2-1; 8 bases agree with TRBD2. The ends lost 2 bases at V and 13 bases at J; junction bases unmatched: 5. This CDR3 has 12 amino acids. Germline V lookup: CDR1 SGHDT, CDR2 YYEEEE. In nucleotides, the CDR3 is TGTGCCAGCAGCTTCCAAGCGGGAGAACAGTTCTTC. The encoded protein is CASSFQAGEQFF.

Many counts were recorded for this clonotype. The CDR3 spells CASSLWSTRSYNEQFF. The CDR3 DNA reads TGTGCCAGCAGTTTGTGGAGCACGAGGTCCTACAATGAGCAGTTCTTC. The genes are TRBV12-3 or TRBV12-4 and TRBJ2-1; D not resolved. V lost 3 bases, J lost 1 base, and 13 bases lay in between. The CDR3 consists of 16 residues.

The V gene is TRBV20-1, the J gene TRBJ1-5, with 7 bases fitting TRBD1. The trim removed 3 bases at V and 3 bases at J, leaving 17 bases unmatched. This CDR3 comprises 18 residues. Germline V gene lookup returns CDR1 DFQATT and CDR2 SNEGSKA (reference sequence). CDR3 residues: CSASDRGQFYSYNQPQHF. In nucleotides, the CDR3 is TGCAGTGCTAGTGATAGGGGACAGTTCTACTCTTACAATCAGCCCCAGCATTTT.

CDR3 sequence (DNA): TGTGCCATCAGTAGGGGGCAGGGCACTGAAGCTTTCTTT. Translated: CAISRGQGTEAFF. The rearrangement links TRBV10-3 to TRBJ1-1; 7 nucleotides line up with TRBD1. Germline CDR1 ENHRY, CDR2 SYGVKD. With 5 bases clipped from V and 4 bases from J, the junction kept 4 bases outside the gene matches. The CDR3 runs 13 residues.

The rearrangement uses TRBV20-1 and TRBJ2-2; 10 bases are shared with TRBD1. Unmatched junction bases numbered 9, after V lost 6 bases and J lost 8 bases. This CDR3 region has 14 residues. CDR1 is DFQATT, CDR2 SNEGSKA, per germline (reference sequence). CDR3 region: CSARPGTGVGELFF. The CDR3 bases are TGCAGTGCCAGACCCGGGACAGGGGTAGGGGAGCTGTTTTTT.

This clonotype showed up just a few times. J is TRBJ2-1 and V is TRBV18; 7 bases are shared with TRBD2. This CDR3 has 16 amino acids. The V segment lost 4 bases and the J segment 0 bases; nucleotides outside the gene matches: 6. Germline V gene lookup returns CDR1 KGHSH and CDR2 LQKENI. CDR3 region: CASSLTSASSYNEQFF. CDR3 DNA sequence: TGTGCCAGCTCACTAACTAGCGCCAGCTCCTACAATGAGCAGTTCTTC.

CDR3 coding DNA: TGTGCCAGCAGTTTCACAGGGAAGTGGGATTCACCCCTCCACTTT. Translated, it gives CASSFTGKWDSPLHF. The V call is TRBV27, the J call TRBJ1-6; perhaps TRBD1 as D (6 bases). The germline gives CDR1 MNHEY, CDR2 SMNVEV (reference sequence). CDR3 length: 15 residues. The V end was cut by 3 bases, the J end by 8 bases, with 14 bases between.

CDR3 sequence (DNA): TGTGCCAGCAGCGTGCATGGTACGCAGTATTTT. Amino acids: CASSVHGTQYF. The J gene is TRBJ2-3, the V gene TRBV6-1; the D is unclear. The CDR3 has 11 amino acids. Germline loops: CDR1 MNHNS, CDR2 SASEGT. V was trimmed by 6 bases and J by 8 bases, leaving 9 bases between them.

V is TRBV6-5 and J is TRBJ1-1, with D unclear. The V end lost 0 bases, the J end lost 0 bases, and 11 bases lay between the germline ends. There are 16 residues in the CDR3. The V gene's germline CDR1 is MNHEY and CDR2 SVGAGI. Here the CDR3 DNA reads TGTGCCAGCAGTTACTCGGGAGGACGGCTGAACACTGAAGCTTTCTTT. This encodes CASSYSGGRLNTEAFF.

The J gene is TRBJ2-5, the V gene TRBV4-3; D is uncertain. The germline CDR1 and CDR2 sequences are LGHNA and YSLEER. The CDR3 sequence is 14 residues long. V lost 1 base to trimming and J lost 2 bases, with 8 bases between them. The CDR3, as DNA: TGCGCCAGCAGCCAAGTACAGAAACAAGAGACCCAGTACTTC. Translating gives CASSQVQKQETQYF.

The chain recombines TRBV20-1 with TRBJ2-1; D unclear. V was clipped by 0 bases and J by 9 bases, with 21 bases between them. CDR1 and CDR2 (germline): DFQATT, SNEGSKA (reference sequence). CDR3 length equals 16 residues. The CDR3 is CSARDLLPSLAGEQFF. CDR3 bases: TGCAGTGCTAGAGATCTCTTGCCCTCCCTGGCTGGTGAGCAGTTCTTC.

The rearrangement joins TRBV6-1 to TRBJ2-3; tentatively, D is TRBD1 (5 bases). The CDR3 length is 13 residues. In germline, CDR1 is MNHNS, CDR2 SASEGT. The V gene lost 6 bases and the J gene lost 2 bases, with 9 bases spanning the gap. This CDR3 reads CASRRTTTDTQYF. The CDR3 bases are TGTGCCAGCAGGAGGACAACCACAGATACGCAGTATTTT.